This T cell receptor beta chain comes out of a study of blood T cell repertoires in COVID-19 (dated by TCRdb to the early 2020s). Describing the broader study: Samples from collaborators originated in the United States, Italy and Spain and spanned both the acute and convalescent phases of COVID-19. The samples were drawn from the first 160 participants of the ongoing ImmuneRACE study and from 1,254 subjects provided by 6 global collaborators. Nearly every sample came with metadata listing a de-identified subject ID, COVID-19 status, age in years and sex. The repertoires were released in a freely available public database meant as a resource for research on the immune response to SARS-CoV-2. The prospective study material was composed of cDNA or gDNA derived from T cells, B-cell-depleted T cells, or PBMCs. Where available, HLA class I and class II types were taken from metadata supplied by the sample provider and were not determined by assay-based typing. Deeply sampled blood TCRbeta repertoires from subjects exposed to, actively infected with, or recovered from COVID-19 were included in the dataset.

Deletion took 4 bases off V and 2 bases off J, with a span of 20 bases between the germline ends. Taken from the germline V gene (reference sequence), the CDR1 and CDR2 loops are PRHDT and FYEKMQ. From the cysteine through the phenylalanine, the CDR3 covers 17 amino acids. Only CDR3 DNA remains: 51 bases, in frame from the first base. The collaborating institutions used their own protocols to collect whole blood in K2EDTA tubes. For TCRbeta analysis, collaborators shipped samples as frozen whole blood, isolated PBMCs, or DNA extracted from either of those sample types. In the case of this clone: The specificity of this receptor is unknown. Base qualities are not recorded, but no much larger clone differs from it by a single base.

Points the paper makes about the study in general: How much clinical and demographic metadata was included differed by source and by participant, and the metadata was provided uncurated.

The immunoSEQ Assay, a bias-controlled multiplex PCR, was used to amplify TCRbeta CDR3 regions from genomic DNA. The study's own analysis went as follows. The number of nucleated cells in each sample was estimated from the amplification of reference gene primers within the assay. To quantify the absolute abundance of each unique TCRbeta CDR3 rearrangement, sequence reads were collapsed and filtered. For each sample, productive Simpson clonality was calculated as the square root of Simpson's diversity index across productive rearrangements. TCRdb mirrors the immuneACCESS table, restricted to in-frame sequences. Some clones are absent from its copies; in checked studies, under half trace to an unresolved V gene, and the reason for the others is unknown. Clone size and V and J calls were adopted from that table, with D and trimming inferred from the DNA. Counted in this sample were 72,000 or so clones; over 85% of them appeared once. The top ten hold over 1.2% of the sample.

This receptor chain uses TRBV13 and TRBJ1-2, with a tentative D gene TRBD1 over 5 matching bases. The specimen was peripheral blood. The source of this sequence is a man aged 55-75 years with acute or convalescent COVID-19. The CDR3 region: CASSSQRAGRANYGYTF. In nucleotide form, the sequence is TGTGCCAGCAGCTCGCAGCGGGCGGGCAGGGCGAACTATGGCTACACCTTC.